Included here is one T cell receptor beta chain sequence, with context. The data originate from a study of blood T cell repertoires in COVID-19. Study in general: Specimens from acute and convalescent COVID-19 originated in the United States, Italy and Spain. Sources were T cells, B-cell-depleted T cells, or PBMCs; the material itself was cDNA or gDNA.

The CDR3 is made up of 14 amino acids. Germline V gene lookup returns CDR1 SNHLY and CDR2 FYNNEI. V was pared by 5 bases and J by 7 bases, with 12 bases between. Per the original data handling: The authors estimated nucleated cell counts from reference gene primer amplification. Assay: immunoSEQ multiplex PCR; the TCRdb copy retains only in-frame clones and omits some. V, J and clone size are taken as reported in that table, and D and trimming were inferred from the DNA itself. Of over 200,000 clones listed, 87% are singletons. The sequencing sample was made of peripheral blood. The TCR was taken from a man aged 35-49 years with active or convalescent COVID-19. The V gene is TRBV2, the J gene TRBJ1-6; D call uncertain. In DNA, the CDR3 is TGTGCCAGCAGTCCCCAGGATTTAAATTCACCCCTCCACTTT. It translates to CASSPQDLNSPLHF.